The clone carrying this T cell receptor beta chain has just a few counts. Unique molecular identifiers were incorporated during preparation of the TCRbeta library. Each CDR3 protein is one row after TCRdb ran MiXCR on the PCR reads. The sample carries hundreds of thousands of distinct CDR3 sequences, roughly an eighth recorded once. This record comes from a study of T-cell reconstitution after alpha-beta-depleted transplantation in children. The receptor's source is a human donor who donated a stem cell graft to a child with combined immunodeficiency. This specimen was PBMCs from the stem cell graft donor, taken from the stem cell graft.

CDR3 sequence (DNA): TGTGCCAGCAGTTTGGGAGGGGGACACAATGAGCAGTTCTTC. This gives the protein CASSLGGGHNEQFF. The rearrangement links TRBV12-3 or TRBV12-4 to TRBJ2-1, with D perhaps TRBD2 (7 bases). The CDR3 extends over 14 amino acids. V lost 3 bases and J lost 5, with 11 bases in between.